Following are 8 T cell receptor beta chains from one sample sequenced in a study of low-dose radiotherapy and immunotherapy resistance in tumors. Alpha and beta chains were covered, as first-strand cDNA relied on TRAV- and TRBV-specific primers. PCR amplification of the TCRs was performed with Phusion for 20 PCR cycles, and it relied on a constant-region primer together with a V-primer adapter. TCRdb reprocessed the reads via MiXCR and lists one record per CDR3 protein. The repertoire holds 70,000 to 90,000 distinct CDR3 sequences, with about 18% as singletons. Described time point: before trial treatment. Specimen: PBMCs, collected before treatment. The receptors originated from a male donor with prostate cancer.

The rearrangement uses TRBV28 and TRBJ2-3; D is unclear. Looked up from germline, CDR1 is MDHEN and CDR2 is SYDVKM. The length of the CDR3 is 14 residues. V lost 4 bases to trimming and J lost 4 bases, with 12 bases between them. CDR3 residues: CASSSDTIPDTQYF. The CDR3 nucleotides read TGTGCCAGCAGTTCCGACACGATCCCAGATACGCAGTATTTT.

This clonotype came up many times. V gene TRBV2 combines with J gene TRBJ1-2; 8 nucleotides align to TRBD1. Germline trimming cut 9 bases from V and 8 bases from J; bases unmatched to any gene: 11. The CDR3 totals 13 residues. Germline V CDR1 and CDR2: SNHLY, FYNNEI. CDR3 nucleotide sequence: TGTGCCAGTGAGGGGACAGGTCCCTGGGGCTACACCTTC. Encoded protein: CASEGTGPWGYTF.

This clonotype was recorded at least ten times. The chain links TRBV7-8 to TRBJ2-3; 8 nucleotides align to TRBD1. The CDR3 loop spans 15 amino acids. The V gene end was trimmed by 6 bases and the J gene end by 8 bases; junction bases not matched to a gene: 13. In germline, CDR1 is SGHVS, CDR2 FQNEAQ. The CDR3 nucleotides read TGTGCCAGCAGACCAGGACAGGGTGAGGCTGGTACGCAGTATTTT. It yields the protein CASRPGQGEAGTQYF.

The sample holds many counts of this clonotype. The rearrangement links TRBV4-1 to TRBJ1-5; D gene ambiguous. Germline CDR1 and CDR2: MGHRA and YSYEKL. Between the trimmed V and J ends, which lost 0 bases and 4 bases, there was a span of 13 bases. The CDR3 contains 16 residues. This CDR3 reads CASSQDRLGENQPQHF. As DNA, the CDR3 is TGCGCCAGCAGCCAAGATAGGCTTGGGGAAAATCAGCCCCAGCATTTT.

In this sample, this clonotype turned up many times. The V and J genes are TRBV2 and TRBJ1-5, with D tentatively TRBD1 (5 bases). Trimming removed 4 bases from V and 5 bases from J, with 9 bases in between. CDR3 length equals 13 residues. Germline V lookup: CDR1 SNHLY, CDR2 FYNNEI. The CDR3 bases are TGTGCCAGCAGTGGGGGGTCTGATCAGCCCCAGCATTTT. Translating gives CASSGGSDQPQHF. The full variable domain, with the rest looked up from reference TRBV2 and TRBJ1-5, is EPEVTQTPSHQVTQMGQEVILRCVPISNHLYFYWYRQILGQKVEFLVSFYNNEISEKSEIFDDQFSVERPDGSNFTLKIRSTKLEDSAMYFCASSGGSDQPQHFGDGTRLSIL.

There are many counts of this clonotype. This chain joins TRBV10-3 and TRBJ2-1; 13 nucleotides align to TRBD2. CDR3 length: 14 residues. V lost 6 bases and J lost 5; bases outside the gene matches: 1. Per germline, CDR1 ENHRY and CDR2 SYGVKD. The CDR3 reads CAIRTSGGDNEQFF. The CDR3 DNA follows: TGTGCCATCAGAACTAGCGGGGGGGACAATGAGCAGTTCTTC.

Ten or more counts support this clonotype. This chain links TRBV5-1 with TRBJ2-1; D is ambiguous. With 2 bases removed from V and 5 bases from J, the gap between germline ends came to 2 bases. Germline-derived CDR1 and CDR2 are SGHRS and YFSETQ. This CDR3 region has 11 residues. The chain's CDR3 is CASSFDNEQFF. CDR3 nucleotide sequence: TGCGCCAGCAGCTTCGACAATGAGCAGTTCTTC.

This clonotype came up a few times. V usage is TRBV9 and J usage is TRBJ2-3; 8 nucleotides align to TRBD2. V dropped 0 bases and J dropped 2; count of bases not matched to a gene: 8. The CDR3 has 17 amino acids. Germline assignment: CDR1 SGDLS and CDR2 YYNGEE. CDR3 sequence: CASSVGSGVLSTDTQYF. The DNA of the CDR3 is TGTGCCAGCAGCGTAGGTAGCGGGGTTCTCTCCACAGATACGCAGTATTTT.